This T cell receptor beta chain came from a study of T cells in localized non-small cell lung cancer. TCRdb's table, derived via immunoSEQ multiplex PCR, lists solely in-frame clones and lacks some. Of tens of thousands of clones listed, roughly 90% are singletons. General study points: Uninvolved adjacent lung had more T cell clonality than any other tissue, topping tumor. Only one tumor region was sequenced, so heterogeneity remains possible. The study linked higher blood T cell density to longer overall survival. In adjacent lung, a median about 50 of the top 100 tumor clones were found.

A note on this clone: The target antigen is unknown.

Germline V CDR1 and CDR2: LGHNA, YNFKEQ. This CDR3 comprises 15 residues. Trimming at V came to 1 base and at J to 4 bases, leaving 7 bases not matched to a gene. The material was peripheral blood, obtained before any cancer treatment. J is TRBJ2-7 and V is TRBV4-2, with 7 nucleotides matching TRBD2. This sequence was found in a female donor at least 60 years old with stage II squamous cell lung carcinoma. DNA for the CDR3: TGTGCCAGCAGCCAAGGCGGGAGTATATTGTACGAGCAGTACTTC. Translated: CASSQGGSILYEQYF.